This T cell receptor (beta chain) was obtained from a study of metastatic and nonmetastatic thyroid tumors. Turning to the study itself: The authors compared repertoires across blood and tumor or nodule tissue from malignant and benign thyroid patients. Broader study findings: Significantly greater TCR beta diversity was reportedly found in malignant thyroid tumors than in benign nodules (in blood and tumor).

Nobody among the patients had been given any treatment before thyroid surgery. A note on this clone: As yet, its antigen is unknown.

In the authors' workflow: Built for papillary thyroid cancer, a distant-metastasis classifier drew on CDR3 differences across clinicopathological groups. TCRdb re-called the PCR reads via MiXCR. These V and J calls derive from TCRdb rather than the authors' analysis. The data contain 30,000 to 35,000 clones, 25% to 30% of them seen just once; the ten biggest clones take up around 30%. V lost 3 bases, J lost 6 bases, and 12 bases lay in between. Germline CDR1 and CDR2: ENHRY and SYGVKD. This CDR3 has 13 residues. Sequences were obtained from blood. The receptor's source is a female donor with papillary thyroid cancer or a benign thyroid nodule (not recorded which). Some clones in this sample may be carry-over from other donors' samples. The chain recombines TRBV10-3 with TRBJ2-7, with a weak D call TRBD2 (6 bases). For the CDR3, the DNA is TGTGCCATCAGTGAAAGGCAGGAGGGCGAGCAGTACTTC. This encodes CAISERQEGEQYF.